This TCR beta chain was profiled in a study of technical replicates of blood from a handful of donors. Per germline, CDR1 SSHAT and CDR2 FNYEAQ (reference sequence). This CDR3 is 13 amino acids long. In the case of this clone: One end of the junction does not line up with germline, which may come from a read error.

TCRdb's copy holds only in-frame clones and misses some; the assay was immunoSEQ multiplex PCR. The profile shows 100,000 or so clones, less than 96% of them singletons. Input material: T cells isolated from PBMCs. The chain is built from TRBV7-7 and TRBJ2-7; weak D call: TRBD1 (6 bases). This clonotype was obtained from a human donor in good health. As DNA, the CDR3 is TGTGCTAGCAGCCCGACAGGACCCTACGAGCAGTACTTC. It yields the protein CASSPTGPYEQYF.